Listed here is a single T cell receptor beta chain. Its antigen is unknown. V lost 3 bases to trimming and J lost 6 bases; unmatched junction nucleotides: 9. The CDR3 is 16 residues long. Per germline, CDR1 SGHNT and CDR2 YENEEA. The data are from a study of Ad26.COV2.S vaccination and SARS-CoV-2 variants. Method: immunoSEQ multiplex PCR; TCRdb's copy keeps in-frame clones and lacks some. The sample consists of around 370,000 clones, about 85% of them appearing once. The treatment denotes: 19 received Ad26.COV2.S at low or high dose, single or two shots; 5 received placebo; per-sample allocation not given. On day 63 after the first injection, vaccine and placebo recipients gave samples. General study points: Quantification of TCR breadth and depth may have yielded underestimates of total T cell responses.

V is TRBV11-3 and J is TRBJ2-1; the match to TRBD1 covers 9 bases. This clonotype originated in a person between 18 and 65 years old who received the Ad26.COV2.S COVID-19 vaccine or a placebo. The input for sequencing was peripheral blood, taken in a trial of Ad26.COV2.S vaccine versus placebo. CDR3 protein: CASSFRGTGQINEQFF. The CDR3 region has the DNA TGTGCCAGCAGCTTTCGCGGGACAGGGCAAATCAATGAGCAGTTCTTC.